The clone carrying this T cell receptor beta chain was detected only once. Its antigen is currently unknown. The data stem from a study of T cell responses to AZD1222 COVID-19 vaccine. J lost 6 bases, V lost 2 bases, and 7 bases had no gene match. CDR1 and CDR2 (germline): MNHEY, SVGAGI. This CDR3 is 15 amino acids long. Notes on the study in general: The reported proportion of spike-specific TCRs targeting unmutated variant regions was nearly half. Spike was spanned by vaccine-associated CD4 TCRs, which were dominant at 160-218 and 743-854. A mostly white British donor set with more females was recruited, and clonal diversity was possibly underestimated.

The data were produced by immunoSEQ multiplex PCR, yet TCRdb's version contains in-frame clones alone and is incomplete. The repertoire holds 50,000 to 70,000 clones, with about 88% as singletons. The sequenced sample was peripheral blood, obtained 28 days after the second AZD1222 dose. The chain uses TRBV6-5 and TRBJ2-1, with 7 positions matching TRBD2. This receptor was identified in an adult who received the AZD1222 COVID-19 vaccine. The CDR3 nucleotides are TGTGCCAGCAGTTACGAGGCGGGGAGGGGCAATGAGCAGTTCTTC. This encodes CASSYEAGRGNEQFF.